The T cell receptor (beta chain) under discussion was sequenced for a study of cytomegalovirus exposure and HLA in healthy donors. Study-wide points: Across all donors, roughly uniform sequencing depth was an assumption of the presence/absence analyses. Reports showed the classifier diagnosing cytomegalovirus status with high specificity and sensitivity.

The PCR ran on 60 Vbeta and 13 Jbeta primers. Original processing notes: Later work found 65 million to 100 million unique TCR beta chains, with roughly 11 million shared. TCRdb's copy holds only in-frame clones and misses some; the assay was immunoSEQ multiplex PCR. V and J calls and clone size are as listed in that table; D and trimming were resolved from the DNA. This sample has around 100,000 clones, with roughly three quarters found just once. This clone was seen a handful of times. What it binds is unknown. Donors consisted of healthy bone marrow donors. The length of the CDR3 is 13 residues. V dropped 8 bases and J dropped 8; count of bases not matched to a gene: 7. Germline CDR1 is MNHEY and CDR2 is SVGAGI.

Sample: PBMCs. This receptor was obtained from a man between 35 and 55 years old in good health and CMV-seropositive. The chain carries TRBV6-5 and TRBJ2-1; 9 bases are shared with TRBD1. CDR3 sequence reads: CASLRRQGDEQFF. CDR3 DNA sequence: TGTGCCAGCTTACGCCGACAGGGGGATGAGCAGTTCTTC.